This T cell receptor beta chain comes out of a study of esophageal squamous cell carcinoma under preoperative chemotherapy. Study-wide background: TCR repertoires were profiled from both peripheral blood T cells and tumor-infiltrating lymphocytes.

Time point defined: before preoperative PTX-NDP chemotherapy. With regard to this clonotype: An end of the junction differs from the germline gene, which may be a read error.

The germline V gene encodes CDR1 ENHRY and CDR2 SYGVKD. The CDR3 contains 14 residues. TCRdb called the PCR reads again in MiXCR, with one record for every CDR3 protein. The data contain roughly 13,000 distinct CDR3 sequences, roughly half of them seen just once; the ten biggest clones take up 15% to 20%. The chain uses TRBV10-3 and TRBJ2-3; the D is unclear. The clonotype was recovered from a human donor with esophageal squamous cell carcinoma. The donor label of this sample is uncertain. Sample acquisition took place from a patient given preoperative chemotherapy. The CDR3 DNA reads TGTGCGGGCAACCAGGACCGTGACAAAGATACCCAGTACTTT. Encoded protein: CAGNQDRDKDTQYF.